The sequence of this TCR beta chain was determined in a study of STAT5B mutations in CD4+ large granular lymphocyte leukemia. Per the original methods: The detection floor for productive clonotype frequency was 2.59 x 10-5. Using immunoSEQ multiplex PCR, the repertoire was profiled, and TCRdb retains in-frame clones only, with some absent. V, J and clone size reflect that table, while D and trimming were determined from the DNA. In the table there are about 45,000 clones, approximately 86% of which are singletons. Germline CDR1 and CDR2: LNHDA and SQIVND (reference sequence). The CDR3 is 14 residues long. Trimming took 3 bases from V and 11 from J, leaving 19 bases between them. General observations from the study: Compared with healthy controls (2/35), patient top clones favored TRBV06 (8/27).

In the case of this clone: Its target is unknown.

Sequencing was carried out using CD4+ T cells from blood buffy coats. The chain employs TRBV19 and TRBJ1-2; a possible D gene is TRBD1 (6 bases). The TCR originated in a human donor in good health. CDR3 sequence (DNA): TGTGCCAGTAGTATGGGGGCCTTCGGGGCCGCTTACACCTTC. Encoded protein: CASSMGAFGAAYTF.